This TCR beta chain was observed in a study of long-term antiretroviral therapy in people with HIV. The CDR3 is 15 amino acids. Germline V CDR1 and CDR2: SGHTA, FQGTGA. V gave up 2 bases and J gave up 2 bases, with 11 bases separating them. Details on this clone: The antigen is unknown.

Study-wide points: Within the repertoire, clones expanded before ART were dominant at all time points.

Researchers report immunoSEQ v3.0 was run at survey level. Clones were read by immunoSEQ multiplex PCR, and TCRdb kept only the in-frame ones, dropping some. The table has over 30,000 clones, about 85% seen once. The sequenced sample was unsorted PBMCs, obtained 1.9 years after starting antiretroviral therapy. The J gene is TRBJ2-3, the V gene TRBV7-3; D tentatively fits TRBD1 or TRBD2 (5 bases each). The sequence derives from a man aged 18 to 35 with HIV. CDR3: CASSLEGRSTDTQYF. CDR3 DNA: TGTGCCAGCAGCTTAGAGGGACGATCCACAGATACGCAGTATTTT.